The clone carrying this T cell receptor (beta chain) was recorded a few times. Time point meaning: healthy volunteer bleed at 2 weeks. From whole blood left unfractionated, total RNA was extracted. This sample stems from a study of human T cells and chemical hapten exposure. Unique molecular identifiers were linked by the library to individual cDNA molecules. In the authors' workflow: Samples had a median of 95,638 TCRs, ranging roughly 23,224 to 750,000. TCRdb re-analysed the RACE reads in MiXCR, keeping a single row per CDR3 protein. The V and J calls and clone size come from TCRdb's table, not from the authors' own analysis. The table lists around 130,000 distinct CDR3 sequences, 8.5% to 9.5% of them singletons. The CDR3 is 11 amino acids. The germline V gene has CDR1 SGHRS and CDR2 YFSETQ. V lost 6 bases and J 7 bases, leaving 10 bases between the germline ends.

Sequenced material: whole blood. This chain joins TRBV5-1 and TRBJ1-1, with D possibly TRBD1 on 5 matching bases. The receptor was isolated from a male donor in good health. Some clones in this sample may be carry-over from other donors' samples. CDR3 DNA sequence: TGCGCCAGCACCCGGGGGGGTGAAGCTTTCTTT. The encoded protein is CASTRGGEAFF. The full variable domain, with the rest looked up from reference TRBV5-1 and TRBJ1-1, is KAGVTQTPRYLIKTRGQQVTLSCSPISGHRSVSWYQQTPGQGLQFLFEYFSETQRNKGNFPGRFSGRQFSNSRSEMNVSTLELGDSALYLCASTRGGEAFFGQGTRLTVV.